Following are 11 T cell receptor beta chains from one sample sequenced in a study of CD8+ T cells in alopecia areata. The treatment here: oral pan-JAK inhibitor, 5-10 mg twice daily. RNA was isolated and reverse transcribed to cDNA, the sequencing template. The data were produced by immunoSEQ multiplex PCR, yet TCRdb's version contains in-frame clones alone and is incomplete. Here the sample spans 150,000 to 200,000 clones, approximately 50% being singletons. The input for sequencing was CD8+ T cells sorted from blood, taken around week 53, from a patient treated with tofacitinib. The receptors were gathered from a human donor with alopecia areata.

The chain links TRBV30 to TRBJ2-3, with TRBD1 identical over 8 bases. Germline CDR1 reads GTSNPN; CDR2 reads SVGIG (reference sequence). The CDR3 length is 15 residues. J was trimmed by 4 bases and V by 2 bases; bases with no gene match: 8. This CDR3 reads CAWSPTGEISDTQYF. In DNA, the CDR3 is TGTGCCTGGAGTCCGACAGGGGAAATTTCAGATACGCAGTATTTT.

The V gene is TRBV6-5, the J gene TRBJ2-3, with D possibly being TRBD2 (5 bases). Trimming took off 2 bases at V and 0 bases at J, with 6 bases between the two ends. CDR1 is MNHEY and CDR2 is SVGAGI in the germline V gene. The CDR3 runs to 14 residues. In DNA, the CDR3 is TGTGCCAGCAGTTACGGGGAGAGCACAGATACGCAGTATTTT. This gives the protein CASSYGESTDTQYF.

The rearrangement joins TRBV7-8 to TRBJ1-6; D possibly corresponds to TRBD1 (6 bases). Per the germline V gene, CDR1 is SGHVS and CDR2 is FQNEAQ. The germline V and J ends were trimmed by 4 bases and 10 bases, with 14 bases remaining between them. The CDR3 sequence is 14 residues long. CDR3 loop: CASSSPGDGSPLHF. CDR3 in DNA: TGTGCCAGCAGCTCTCCAGGGGACGGCTCACCCCTCCACTTT.

CDR3 nucleotides: TGTGCCAGCAGCTCCCGATTCGGGACAGGGGTGAGGGAGACCCAGTACTTC. Translated, it gives CASSSRFGTGVRETQYF. The V and J genes are TRBV5-6 and TRBJ2-5; 10 bases are shared with TRBD1. Trimming took 3 bases from V and 5 from J; bases not matched to a gene: 13. Germline-derived CDR1 and CDR2 are SGHDT and YYEEEE. The CDR3 spans 17 residues.

The V gene is TRBV9, the J gene TRBJ2-7; 9 nucleotides line up with TRBD1. The CDR3 is made up of 16 amino acids. In germline, CDR1 is SGDLS, CDR2 YYNGEE. The V segment lost 4 bases and the J segment 1 base; nucleotides outside the gene matches: 9. For the CDR3, the DNA is TGTGCCAGCAGCAACCCCTCCGGGACAGGGTCCTACGAGCAGTACTTC. Residues: CASSNPSGTGSYEQYF.

This clone was observed a few times. Likely a read error: the CDR3 ends without its conserved phenylalanine or tryptophan. The V and J genes are TRBV2 and TRBJ2-2; D is perhaps TRBD2 (5 bases). The germline V gene has CDR1 SNHLY and CDR2 FYNNEI. Trimming left V 3 bases short and J 8 bases short, with 13 bases between. There are 14 residues in the CDR3. The CDR3 loop is CASSEGAGIGELFL. CDR3 coding DNA: TGTGCCAGCAGTGAGGGTGCGGGCATAGGGGAGCTGTTTCTT.

The chain is built from TRBV7-9 and TRBJ2-7; unclear D gene. This CDR3 has 15 residues. Germline V lookup: CDR1 SEHNR, CDR2 FQNEAQ (reference sequence). V was clipped by 3 bases and J by 0 bases, with 12 bases between them. The CDR3 is CASSLGSGLSYEQYF. In nucleotides, the CDR3 is TGTGCCAGCAGCTTGGGCTCGGGTCTCTCCTACGAGCAGTACTTC.

This chain uses TRBV27 with TRBJ2-2; D gene uncertain. Per the germline V gene, CDR1 is MNHEY and CDR2 is SMNVEV (reference sequence). The CDR3 totals 15 residues. Trimming stripped 6 bases from V and 6 bases from J, with 17 bases between. For the CDR3, the DNA is TGTGCCAGCAGCCCCGGGCCAATGGTTCCCGGGGAGCTGTTTTTT. The encoded protein is CASSPGPMVPGELFF.

This clone was counted only a few times. The genes are TRBV29-1 and TRBJ1-1; D remains unclear. Trimming took off 4 bases at V and 1 base at J, with 10 bases between the two ends. The V gene's germline CDR1 is SQVTM and CDR2 ANQGSEA. The CDR3 extends over 13 amino acids. CDR3 sequence: CSVGVRGNTEAFF. In nucleotides, the CDR3 is TGCAGCGTTGGGGTCAGAGGGAACACTGAAGCTTTCTTT. The full variable domain, its missing parts supplied by reference TRBV29-1 and TRBJ1-1, is SAVISQKPSRDICQRGTSLTIQCQVDSQVTMMFWYRQQPGQSLTLIATANQGSEATYESGFVIDKFPISRPNLTFSTLTVSNMSPEDSSIYLCSVGVRGNTEAFFGQGTRLTVV.

The chain couples TRBV2 to TRBJ2-5; D perhaps matches TRBD2 (6 bases). The CDR3 contains 16 residues. V lost 6 bases to trimming and J lost 4 bases, with 21 bases between them. Germline V gene data show CDR1 as SNHLY and CDR2 as FYNNEI. The CDR3 spells CASRTGTRIPLETQYF. CDR3 nucleotides: TGTGCCAGCAGGACCGGGACTCGGATCCCCTTAGAGACCCAGTACTTC.

This clone has just a few counts. J is TRBJ1-2 and V is TRBV2; D ambiguous. The V end lost 7 bases, the J end lost 5 bases, and 14 bases lay between the germline ends. This CDR3 is 13 amino acids long. The germline gives CDR1 SNHLY, CDR2 FYNNEI. For the CDR3, the DNA is TGTGCCAGCATACAAGGGTTAGGGTATGGCTACACCTTC. Protein product: CASIQGLGYGYTF.